The entry below gives a single T cell receptor beta chain sequence along with its context. Stated time point: baseline pretreatment blood. Treatment indicated: 15 Gy SBRT to primary tumor, nephrectomy 4 weeks later. The sample originates from a study of radiation and T cells in renal cell carcinoma. The table came from immunoSEQ multiplex PCR; TCRdb's copy has only in-frame clones and leaves some out. Altogether just over 95,000 clones are present, around 88% being singletons, with the ten largest covering roughly 8%. This receptor was identified in a man aged 45-65 years with renal cell carcinoma. The sample was blood, taken from a patient whose treatment included radiotherapy and nephrectomy.

CDR3 residues: CASTPSRSSYNEQFF. The DNA of the CDR3 is TGTGCCAGCACGCCCTCTCGGTCTTCCTACAATGAGCAGTTCTTC. This chain uses TRBV6-6 with TRBJ2-1, with unresolved D. This CDR3 spans 15 amino acids. Looked up from germline, CDR1 is MNHNY and CDR2 is SVGAGI (reference sequence). V lost 7 bases, J lost 1 base, and 14 bases lay in between.